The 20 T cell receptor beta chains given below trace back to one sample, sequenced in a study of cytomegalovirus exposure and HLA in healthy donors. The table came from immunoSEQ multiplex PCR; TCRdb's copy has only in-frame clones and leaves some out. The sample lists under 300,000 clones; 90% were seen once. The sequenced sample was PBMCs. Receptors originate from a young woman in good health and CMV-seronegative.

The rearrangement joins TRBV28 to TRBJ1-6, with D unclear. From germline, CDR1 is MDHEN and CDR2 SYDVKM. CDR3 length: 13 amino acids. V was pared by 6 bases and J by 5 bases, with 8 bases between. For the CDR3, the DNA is TGTGCCAGCAGACTCCGGGATAATTCACCCCTCCACTTT. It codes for CASRLRDNSPLHF.

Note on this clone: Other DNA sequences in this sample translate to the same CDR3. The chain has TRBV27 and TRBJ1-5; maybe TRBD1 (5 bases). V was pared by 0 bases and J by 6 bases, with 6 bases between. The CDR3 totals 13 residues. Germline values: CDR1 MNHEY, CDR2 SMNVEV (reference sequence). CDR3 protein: CASSLSGGQPQHF. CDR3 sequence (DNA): TGTGCCAGCAGTTTATCGGGGGGTCAGCCCCAGCATTTT.

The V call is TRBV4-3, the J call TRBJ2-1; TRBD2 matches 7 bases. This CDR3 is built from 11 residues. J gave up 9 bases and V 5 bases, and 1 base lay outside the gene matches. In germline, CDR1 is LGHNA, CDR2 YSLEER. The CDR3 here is CASSTGGEQFF. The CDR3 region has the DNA TGCGCCAGCAGCACGGGGGGTGAGCAGTTCTTC.

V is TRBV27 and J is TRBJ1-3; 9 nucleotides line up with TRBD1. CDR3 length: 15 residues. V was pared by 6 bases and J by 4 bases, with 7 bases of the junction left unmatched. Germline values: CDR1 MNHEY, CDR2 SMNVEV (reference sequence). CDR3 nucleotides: TGTGCCAGCAGGCAACAGGGGGCAGAAGGAAACACCATATATTTT. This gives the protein CASRQQGAEGNTIYF.

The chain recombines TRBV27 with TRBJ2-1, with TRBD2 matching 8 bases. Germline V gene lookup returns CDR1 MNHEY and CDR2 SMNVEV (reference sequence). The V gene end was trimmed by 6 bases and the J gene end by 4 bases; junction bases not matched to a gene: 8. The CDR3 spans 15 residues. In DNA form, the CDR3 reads TGTGCCAGCAGACCAGCGGGGGAGGTATACAATGAGCAGTTCTTC. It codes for CASRPAGEVYNEQFF.

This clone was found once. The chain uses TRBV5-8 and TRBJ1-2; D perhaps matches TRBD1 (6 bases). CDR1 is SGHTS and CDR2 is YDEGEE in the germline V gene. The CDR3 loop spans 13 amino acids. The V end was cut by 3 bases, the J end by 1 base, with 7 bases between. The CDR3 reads CASSSDSNYGYTF. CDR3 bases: TGTGCCAGCAGCTCGGACAGTAACTATGGCTACACCTTC.

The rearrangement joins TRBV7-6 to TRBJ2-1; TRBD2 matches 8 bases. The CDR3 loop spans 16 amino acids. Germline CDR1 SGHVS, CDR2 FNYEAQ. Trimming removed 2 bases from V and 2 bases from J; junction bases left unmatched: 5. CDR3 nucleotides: TGTGCCAGCAGCTTATATGGCGGGGGGCCCTACAATGAGCAGTTCTTC. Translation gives CASSLYGGGPYNEQFF.

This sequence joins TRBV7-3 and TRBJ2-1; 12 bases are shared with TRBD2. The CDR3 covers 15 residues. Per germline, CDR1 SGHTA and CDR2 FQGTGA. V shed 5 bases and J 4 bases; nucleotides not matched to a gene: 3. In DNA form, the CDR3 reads TGTGCCAGCAGCCCCACTAGCGGGGGGTACAATGAGCAGTTCTTC. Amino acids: CASSPTSGGYNEQFF.

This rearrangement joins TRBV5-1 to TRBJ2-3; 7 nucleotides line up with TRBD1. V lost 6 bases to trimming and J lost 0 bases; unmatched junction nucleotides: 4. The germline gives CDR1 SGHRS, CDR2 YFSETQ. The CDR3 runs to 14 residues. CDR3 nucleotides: TGCGCCAGCAACCGGGACAGTAGCACAGATACGCAGTATTTT. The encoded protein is CASNRDSSTDTQYF.

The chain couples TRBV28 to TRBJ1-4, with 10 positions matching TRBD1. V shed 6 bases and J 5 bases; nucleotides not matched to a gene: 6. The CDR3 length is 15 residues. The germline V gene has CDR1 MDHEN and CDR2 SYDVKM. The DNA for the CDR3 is TGTGCCAGCAGCTTCCTGACAGGGGGCAATGAAAAACTGTTTTTT. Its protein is CASSFLTGGNEKLFF.

CDR3 region: CASSEAGYGYTF. The CDR3 DNA reads TGTGCCAGCAGTGAGGCAGGCTATGGCTACACCTTC. The V call is TRBV6-1, the J call TRBJ1-2, with D unclear. CDR1 and CDR2 from the germline V gene are MNHNS and SASEGT. The CDR3 has 12 residues. Trimming shortened V by 3 bases and J by 4 bases, and 6 bases separated the two germline ends.

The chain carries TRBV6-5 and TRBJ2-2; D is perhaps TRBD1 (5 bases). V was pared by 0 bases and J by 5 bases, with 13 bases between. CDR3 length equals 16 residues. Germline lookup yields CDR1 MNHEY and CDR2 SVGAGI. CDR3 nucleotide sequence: TGTGCCAGCAGTTACTCGCAGGGTTGGGAAACCGGGGAGCTGTTTTTT. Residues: CASSYSQGWETGELFF.

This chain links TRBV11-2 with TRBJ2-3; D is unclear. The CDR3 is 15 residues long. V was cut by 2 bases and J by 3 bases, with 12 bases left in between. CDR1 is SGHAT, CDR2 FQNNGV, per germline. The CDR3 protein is CASSLFTGATDTQYF. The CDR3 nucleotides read TGTGCCAGCAGCTTATTCACGGGTGCAACAGATACGCAGTATTTT. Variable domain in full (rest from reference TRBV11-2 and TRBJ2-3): EAGVAQSPRYKIIEKRQSVAFWCNPISGHATLYWYQQILGQGPKLLIQFQNNGVVDDSQLPKDRFSAERLKGVDSTLKIQPAKLEDSAVYLCASSLFTGATDTQYFGPGTRLTVL.

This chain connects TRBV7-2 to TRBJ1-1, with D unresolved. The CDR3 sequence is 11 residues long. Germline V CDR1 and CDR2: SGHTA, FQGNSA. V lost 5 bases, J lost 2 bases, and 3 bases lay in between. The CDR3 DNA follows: TGTGCCAGCAGCATAAACACTGAAGCTTTCTTT. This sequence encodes CASSINTEAFF. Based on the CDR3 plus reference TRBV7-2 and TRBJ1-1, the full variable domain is GAGVSQSPSNKVTEKGKDVELRCDPISGHTALYWYRQSLGQGLEFLIYFQGNSAPDKSGLPSDRFSAERTGGSVSTLTIQRTQQEDSAVYLCASSINTEAFFGQGTRLTVV.

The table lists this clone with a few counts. Here the CDR3 reads CASSFTGSYGYTF. In DNA, the CDR3 is TGTGCCAGCAGCTTTACAGGATCTTATGGCTACACCTTC. J is TRBJ1-2 and V is TRBV5-6, with D maybe TRBD1 (5 bases). The ends were cut back, 2 bases at V and 5 bases at J, with 10 bases in the middle. This CDR3 spans 13 amino acids. Germline V CDR1 and CDR2: SGHDT, YYEEEE. Looking up the rest from reference TRBV5-6 and TRBJ1-2 gives the full variable domain: DAGVTQSPTHLIKTRGQQVTLRCSPKSGHDTVSWYQQALGQGPQFIFQYYEEEERQRGNFPDRFSGHQFPNYSSELNVNALLLGDSALYLCASSFTGSYGYTFGSGTRLTVV.

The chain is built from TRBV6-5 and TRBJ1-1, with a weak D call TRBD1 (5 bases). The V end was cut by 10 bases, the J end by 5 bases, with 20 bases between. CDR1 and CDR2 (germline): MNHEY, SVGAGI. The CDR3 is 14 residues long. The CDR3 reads CATRPLGEGTEAFF. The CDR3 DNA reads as TGTGCCACCAGACCTCTAGGGGAGGGGACTGAAGCTTTCTTT.

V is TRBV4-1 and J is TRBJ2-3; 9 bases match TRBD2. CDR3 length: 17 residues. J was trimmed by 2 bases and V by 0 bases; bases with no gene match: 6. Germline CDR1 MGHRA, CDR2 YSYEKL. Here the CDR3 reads CASSQDQPSGVTDTQYF. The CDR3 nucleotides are TGCGCCAGCAGCCAAGATCAACCTAGCGGGGTCACAGATACGCAGTATTTT.

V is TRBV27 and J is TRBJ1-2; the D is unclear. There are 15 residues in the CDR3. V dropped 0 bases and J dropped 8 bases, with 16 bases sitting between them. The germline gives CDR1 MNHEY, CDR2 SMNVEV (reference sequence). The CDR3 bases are TGTGCCAGCAGTTTATCGTCGGGGTCTGCCGGGGGCTACACCTTC. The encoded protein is CASSLSSGSAGGYTF.

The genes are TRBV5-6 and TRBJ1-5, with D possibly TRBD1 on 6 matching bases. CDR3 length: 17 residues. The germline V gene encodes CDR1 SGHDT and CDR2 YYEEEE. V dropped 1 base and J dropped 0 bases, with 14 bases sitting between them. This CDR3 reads CASSLWTVAPSNQPQHF. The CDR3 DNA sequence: TGTGCCAGCAGCTTGTGGACAGTAGCCCCTAGCAATCAGCCCCAGCATTTT.

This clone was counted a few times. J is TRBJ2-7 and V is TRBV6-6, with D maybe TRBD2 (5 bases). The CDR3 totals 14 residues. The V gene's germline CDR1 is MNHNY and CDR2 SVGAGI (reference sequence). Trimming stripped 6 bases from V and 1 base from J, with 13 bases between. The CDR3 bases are TGTGCCAGCAGCTTCAGCGGAGGATCCTACGAGCAGTACGTC. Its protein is CASSFSGGSYEQYV.